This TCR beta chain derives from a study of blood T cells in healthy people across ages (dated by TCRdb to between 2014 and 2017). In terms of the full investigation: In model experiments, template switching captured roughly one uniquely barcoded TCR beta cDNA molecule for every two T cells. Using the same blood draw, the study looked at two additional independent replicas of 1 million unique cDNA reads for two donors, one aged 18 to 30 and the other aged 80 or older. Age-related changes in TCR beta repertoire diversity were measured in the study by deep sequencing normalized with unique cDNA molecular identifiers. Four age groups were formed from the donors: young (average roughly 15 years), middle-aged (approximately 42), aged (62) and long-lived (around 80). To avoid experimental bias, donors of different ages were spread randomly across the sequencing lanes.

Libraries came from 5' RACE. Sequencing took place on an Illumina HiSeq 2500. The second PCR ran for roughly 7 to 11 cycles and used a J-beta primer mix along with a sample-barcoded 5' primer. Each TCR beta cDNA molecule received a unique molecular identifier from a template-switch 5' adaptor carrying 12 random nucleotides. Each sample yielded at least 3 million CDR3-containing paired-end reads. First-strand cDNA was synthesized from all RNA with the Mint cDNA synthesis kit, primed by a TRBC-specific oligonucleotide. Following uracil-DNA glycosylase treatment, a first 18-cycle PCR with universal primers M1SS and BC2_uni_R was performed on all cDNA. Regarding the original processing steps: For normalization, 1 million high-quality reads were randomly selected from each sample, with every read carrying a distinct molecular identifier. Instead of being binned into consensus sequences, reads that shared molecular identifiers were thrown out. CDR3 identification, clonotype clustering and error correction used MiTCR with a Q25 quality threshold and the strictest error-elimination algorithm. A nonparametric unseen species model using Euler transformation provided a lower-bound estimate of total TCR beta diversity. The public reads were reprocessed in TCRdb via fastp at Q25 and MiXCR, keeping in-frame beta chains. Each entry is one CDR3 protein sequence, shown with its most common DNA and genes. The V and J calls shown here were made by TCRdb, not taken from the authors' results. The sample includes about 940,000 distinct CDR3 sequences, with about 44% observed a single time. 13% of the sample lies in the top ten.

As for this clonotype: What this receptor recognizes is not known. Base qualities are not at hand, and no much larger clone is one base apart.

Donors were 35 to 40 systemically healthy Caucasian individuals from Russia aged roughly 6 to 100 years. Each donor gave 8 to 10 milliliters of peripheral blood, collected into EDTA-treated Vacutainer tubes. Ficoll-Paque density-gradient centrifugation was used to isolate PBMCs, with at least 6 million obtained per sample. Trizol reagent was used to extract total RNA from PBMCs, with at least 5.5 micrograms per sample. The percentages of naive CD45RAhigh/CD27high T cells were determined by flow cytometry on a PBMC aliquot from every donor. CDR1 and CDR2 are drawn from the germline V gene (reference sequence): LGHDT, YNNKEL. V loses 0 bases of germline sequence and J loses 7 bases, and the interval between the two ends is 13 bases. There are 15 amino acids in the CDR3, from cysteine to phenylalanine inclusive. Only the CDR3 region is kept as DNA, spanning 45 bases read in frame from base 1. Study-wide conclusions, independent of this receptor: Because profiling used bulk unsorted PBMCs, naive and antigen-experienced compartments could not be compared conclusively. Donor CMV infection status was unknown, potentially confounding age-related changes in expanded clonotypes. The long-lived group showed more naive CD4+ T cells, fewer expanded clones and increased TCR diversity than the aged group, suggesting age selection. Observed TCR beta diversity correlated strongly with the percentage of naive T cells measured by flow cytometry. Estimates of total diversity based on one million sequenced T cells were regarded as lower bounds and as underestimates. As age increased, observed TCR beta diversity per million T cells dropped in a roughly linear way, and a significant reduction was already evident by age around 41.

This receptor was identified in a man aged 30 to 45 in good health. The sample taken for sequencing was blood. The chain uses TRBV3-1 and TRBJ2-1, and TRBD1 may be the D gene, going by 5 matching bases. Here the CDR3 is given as CASSQDFPGWNEQFF. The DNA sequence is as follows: TGTGCCAGCAGCCAAGATTTCCCAGGGTGGAATGAGCAGTTCTTC.